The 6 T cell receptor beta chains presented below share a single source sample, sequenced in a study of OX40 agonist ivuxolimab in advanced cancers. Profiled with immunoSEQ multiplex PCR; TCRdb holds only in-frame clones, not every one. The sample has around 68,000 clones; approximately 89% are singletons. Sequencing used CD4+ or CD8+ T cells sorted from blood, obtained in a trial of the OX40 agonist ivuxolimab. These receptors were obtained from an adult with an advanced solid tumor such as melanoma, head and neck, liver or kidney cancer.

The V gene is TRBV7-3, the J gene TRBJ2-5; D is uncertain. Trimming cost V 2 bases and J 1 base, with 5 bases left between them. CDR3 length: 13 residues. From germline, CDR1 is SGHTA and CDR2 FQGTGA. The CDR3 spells CASSLYSQETQYF. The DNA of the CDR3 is TGTGCCAGCAGCTTATACAGCCAAGAGACCCAGTACTTC.

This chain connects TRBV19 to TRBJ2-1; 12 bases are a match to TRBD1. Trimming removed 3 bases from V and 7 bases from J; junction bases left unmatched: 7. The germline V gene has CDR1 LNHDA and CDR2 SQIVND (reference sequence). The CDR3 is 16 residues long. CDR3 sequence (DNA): TGTGCCAGTAGTATTGAGAGGGACAGGGGGCGTAATGAGCAGTTCTTC. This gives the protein CASSIERDRGRNEQFF. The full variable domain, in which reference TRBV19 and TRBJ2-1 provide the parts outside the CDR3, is DGGITQSPKYLFRKEGQNVTLSCEQNLNHDAMYWYRQDPGQGLRLIYYSQIVNDFQKGDIAEGYSVSREKKESFPLTVTSAQKNPTAFYLCASSIERDRGRNEQFFGPGTRLTVL.

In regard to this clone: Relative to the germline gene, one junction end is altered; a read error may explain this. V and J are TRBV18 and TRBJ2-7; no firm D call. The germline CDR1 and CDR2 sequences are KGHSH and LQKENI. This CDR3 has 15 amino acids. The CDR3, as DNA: TGTGCCAGCTCACCAGGGCCAGGCTCCTCCAACGAGCAGTACTTC. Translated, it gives CASSPGPGSSNEQYF. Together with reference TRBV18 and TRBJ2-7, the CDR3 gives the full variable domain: NAGVMQNPRHLVRRRGQEARLRCSPMKGHSHVYWYRQLPEEGLKFMVYLQKENIIDESGMPKERFSAEFPKEGPSILRIQQVVRGDSAAYFCASSPGPGSSNEQYFGPGTRLTVT.

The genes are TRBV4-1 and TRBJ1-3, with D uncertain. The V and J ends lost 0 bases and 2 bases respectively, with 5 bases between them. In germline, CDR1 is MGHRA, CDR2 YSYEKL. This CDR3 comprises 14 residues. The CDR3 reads CASSQEGAGNTIYF. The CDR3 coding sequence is TGCGCCAGCAGCCAAGAAGGAGCTGGAAACACCATATATTTT.

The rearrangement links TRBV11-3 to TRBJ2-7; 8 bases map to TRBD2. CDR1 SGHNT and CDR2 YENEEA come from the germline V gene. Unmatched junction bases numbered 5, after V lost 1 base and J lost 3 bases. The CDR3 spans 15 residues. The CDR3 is CASSLGGLAGYEQYF. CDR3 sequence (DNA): TGTGCCAGCAGCTTAGGTGGGCTAGCGGGCTACGAGCAGTACTTC.

As DNA, the CDR3 is TGCGCCAGCAGCTTGCTTTACGGAGAAGAGACCCAGTACTTC. Residues: CASSLLYGEETQYF. The chain joins TRBV5-1 to TRBJ2-5; D is unclear. The V end lost 1 base, the J end lost 3 bases, and 10 bases lay between the germline ends. CDR1 is SGHRS and CDR2 is YFSETQ in the germline V gene. This CDR3 comprises 14 residues.